Shown below are 9 T cell receptor beta chains from a single sample sequenced in a study of T cells after yellow fever vaccination. TCRdb reprocessed the 5' RACE reads with MiXCR, giving one entry per CDR3 protein. The sample carries 320,000 or so distinct CDR3 sequences, 8% to 9.5% recorded once. Here the sequenced sample was PBMCs, taken 45 days after the first yellow fever vaccination. The receptors were sampled from a man between 18 and 35 years old who received the YFV17D yellow fever vaccine.

The rearrangement uses TRBV5-1 and TRBJ2-3; 7 nucleotides align to TRBD1. Germline CDR1 SGHRS, CDR2 YFSETQ. CDR3 size: 15 residues. Trimming at V came to 4 bases and at J to 0 bases, leaving 5 bases not matched to a gene. DNA of the CDR3: TGCGCCAGCAGCGCCCGGGACAGTAGCACAGATACGCAGTATTTT. This sequence encodes CASSARDSSTDTQYF.

The V and J genes are TRBV5-1 and TRBJ2-7; 7 nucleotides align to TRBD1. This CDR3 spans 13 amino acids. Germline CDR1 SGHRS, CDR2 YFSETQ. J lost 3 bases, V lost 5 bases, and 5 bases had no gene match. The CDR3 sequence is CASRRQGVYEQYF. CDR3 nucleotides: TGCGCCAGCAGGCGGCAGGGGGTCTACGAGCAGTACTTC.

At least ten counts were recorded for this clonotype. The gene calls are TRBV5-6 and TRBJ2-1; D may be TRBD2 (5 bases). Germline V gene sequence: CDR1 SGHDT, CDR2 YYEEEE. The V end lost 4 bases, the J end lost 10 bases, and 18 bases lay between the germline ends. This CDR3 contains 14 residues. The CDR3 bases are TGTGCCAGCAGCCAGTGGGTAGATCGGGGAGAGCAGTTCTTC. As protein: CASSQWVDRGEQFF.

The chain combines TRBV12-3 or TRBV12-4 with TRBJ1-5; 8 positions match TRBD1. The ends lost 5 bases at V and 7 bases at J; junction bases unmatched: 7. The CDR3 consists of 14 residues. CDR3 DNA: TGTGCCAGCAGTGCACCAGGGGGCGCCCAGCCCCAGCATTTT. This encodes CASSAPGGAQPQHF.

This clonotype has more than one count but fewer than ten. The V and J genes are TRBV11-3 and TRBJ2-1; D gene ambiguous. V was pared by 1 base and J by 8 bases, with 15 bases between. CDR3 size: 15 residues. The germline gives CDR1 SGHNT, CDR2 YENEEA. CDR3 in DNA: TGTGCCAGCAGCTTAGGGCAGGAAGGGTCCGATGAGCAGTTCTTC. Amino acid sequence: CASSLGQEGSDEQFF.

This chain links TRBV21-1 with TRBJ2-7; the table's D call, TRBD1, has no DNA check behind it. TRBV21-1 is a recognized pseudogene. The CDR3 contains 17 residues. As DNA, the CDR3 is TGTGCCAGCAGCACGAGATCGGACAGGGGAGGGCCCTACGAGCAGTACTTC. Its protein is CASSTRSDRGGPYEQYF.

The chain joins TRBV2 to TRBJ2-7; 9 bases agree with TRBD2. The CDR3 consists of 12 residues. Losses at the gene ends were 10 bases for V and 5 bases for J; bases not matched to a gene: 6. Germline-derived CDR1 and CDR2 are SNHLY and FYNNEI. In DNA, the CDR3 is TGTGCCACCAACATAGCGGGAGACGAGCAGTACGTC. Encoded protein: CATNIAGDEQYV.

This clonotype was counted a few times. J is TRBJ1-4 and V is TRBV7-2; D is possibly TRBD1 (6 bases). Per the germline V gene, CDR1 is SGHTA and CDR2 is FQGNSA. The V end lost 3 bases, the J end lost 5 bases, and 13 bases lay between the germline ends. There are 15 residues in the CDR3. CDR3 residues: CASSFDMGGNEKLFF. CDR3 nucleotides: TGTGCCAGCAGCTTCGATATGGGGGGCAATGAAAAACTGTTTTTT.

This chain uses TRBV7-9 with TRBJ1-1; a possible D gene is TRBD1 (5 bases). From germline, CDR1 is SEHNR and CDR2 FQNEAQ (reference sequence). Trimming left V 4 bases short and J 4 bases short, with 19 bases between. The CDR3 runs to 16 residues. The DNA of the CDR3 is TGTGCCAGCAGCTCACTAGGAGGGGCGCGGCGCACTGAAGCTTTCTTT. This codes for CASSSLGGARRTEAFF. The variable domain in full, completed from reference TRBV7-9 and TRBJ1-1, reads DTGVSQNPRHKITKRGQNVTFRCDPISEHNRLYWYRQTLGQGPEFLTYFQNEAQLEKSRLLSDRFSAERPKGSFSTLEIQRTEQGDSAMYLCASSSLGGARRTEAFFGQGTRLTVV.